The clone carrying this TCR beta chain was seen a handful of times. This CDR3 region has 14 residues. The V segment lost 6 bases and the J segment 2 bases; nucleotides outside the gene matches: 2. Per germline, CDR1 SNHLY and CDR2 FYNNEI. This entry belongs to a study of T cells in Graves' hyperthyroidism and ophthalmopathy. Authors of the study amplified TCR beta CDR3 regions from RNA transcripts. When the TCR CDR3 underwent first-round RT-PCR, the HTBI primer set was used. One entry per CDR3 protein results from TCRdb running MiXCR on the multiplex PCR reads. Altogether approximately 600,000 distinct CDR3 sequences are present, more than 20% being singletons, with the ten largest covering under 35%.

Sequencing used blood. The chain combines TRBV2 with TRBJ2-7; 12 nucleotides match TRBD1. The TCR was taken from a man aged 30 to 39 with Graves' ophthalmopathy. In DNA form, the CDR3 reads TGTGCCAGCAGGGGACAGGGGGCACCCTACGAGCAGTACTTC. It yields the protein CASRGQGAPYEQYF.